This T cell receptor (beta chain) comes out of a study of T cells in localized non-small cell lung cancer. Here immunoSEQ multiplex PCR was the method, and the copy in TCRdb shows in-frame clones only, minus some. The sample holds 26,000 or so clones; roughly 90% are singletons and the top ten take 2.5% to 3%. Turning to this clone: Its antigen is not known.

General study findings and limits: Higher adjacent-lung clonality was associated with shorter survival. Exceeding tumor, uninvolved adjacent lung had the highest T cell clonality. Only one tumor region went through sequencing, so heterogeneity may still be there.

The sample consisted of peripheral blood, taken before any cancer treatment. The TCR originated in a woman aged 18-55 years with stage I lung adenocarcinoma.

The CDR3 DNA reads TGTGCCAGTAGACAGGGTTTAAATCAGCCCCAGCATTTT. This sequence encodes CASRQGLNQPQHF. The chain uses TRBV19 and TRBJ1-5, with D possibly matching TRBD1 (6 bases). CDR3 length equals 13 residues. V was pared by 6 bases and J by 4 bases, with 10 bases between. The germline V gene encodes CDR1 LNHDA and CDR2 SQIVND (reference sequence).